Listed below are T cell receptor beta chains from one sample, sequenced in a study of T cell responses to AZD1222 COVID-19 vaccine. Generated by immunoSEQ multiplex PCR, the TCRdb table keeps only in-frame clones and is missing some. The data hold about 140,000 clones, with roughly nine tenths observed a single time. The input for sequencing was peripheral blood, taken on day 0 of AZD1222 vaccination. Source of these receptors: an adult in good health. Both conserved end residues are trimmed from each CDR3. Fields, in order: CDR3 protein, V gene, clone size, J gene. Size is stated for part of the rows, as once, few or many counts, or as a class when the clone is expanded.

CDR3 protein: ASSFEIGGTGNNEQF
V gene: TRBV27
clone size: NA
J gene: TRBJ2-1

CDR3 protein: ASSLAKTSGTPYEQY
V gene: TRBV7-2
clone size: NA
J gene: TRBJ2-7

CDR3 protein: ATSSNYRDEQF
V gene: TRBV15
clone size: NA
J gene: TRBJ2-1

CDR3 protein: AWTYSGTGRSNEKLF
V gene: TRBV30
clone size: NA
J gene: TRBJ1-4

CDR3 protein: ASSYQENNEQF
V gene: TRBV6-2/TRBV6-3
clone size: NA
J gene: TRBJ2-1

CDR3 protein: ASSEWGGRQGGGYT
V gene: TRBV6-1
clone size: NA
J gene: TRBJ1-2

CDR3 protein: ASSFSGAGVQETQY
V gene: TRBV7-3
clone size: NA
J gene: TRBJ2-5

CDR3 protein: ASSRTGLTEAF
V gene: TRBV6-2/TRBV6-3
clone size: few
J gene: TRBJ1-1

CDR3 protein: ASSERLGSRDEKLF
V gene: TRBV6-1
clone size: NA
J gene: TRBJ1-4

CDR3 protein: ASSERGLAGGKQF
V gene: TRBV11-3
clone size: NA
J gene: TRBJ2-1

CDR3 protein: ASRRQGIGETQY
V gene: TRBV14
clone size: NA
J gene: TRBJ2-5

CDR3 protein: ASSQDLSGHQPQH
V gene: TRBV4-3
clone size: NA
J gene: TRBJ1-5

CDR3 protein: ASSHLRNNEQF
V gene: TRBV11-2
clone size: NA
J gene: TRBJ2-1

CDR3 protein: ASSLSPLTDTQY
V gene: TRBV7-3
clone size: NA
J gene: TRBJ2-3

CDR3 protein: ASSGGTGGLSGDTIY
V gene: TRBV27
clone size: once
J gene: TRBJ1-3

CDR3 protein: ASSPIRPNPGPYEQY
V gene: TRBV11-2
clone size: NA
J gene: TRBJ2-7

CDR3 protein: ASSGPPQGLGETQY
V gene: TRBV9
clone size: NA
J gene: TRBJ2-5

CDR3 protein: ASSPGGHYGYT
V gene: TRBV18
clone size: NA
J gene: TRBJ1-2

CDR3 protein: ASSSPPGQNLHRLPGYT
V gene: TRBV19
clone size: once
J gene: TRBJ1-2

CDR3 protein: ASSRRQGNTEAF
V gene: TRBV25-1
clone size: once
J gene: TRBJ1-1

CDR3 protein: ASPVSGDPLNQPQH
V gene: TRBV28
clone size: NA
J gene: TRBJ1-5

CDR3 protein: ASTRTGGREQY
V gene: TRBV6-5
clone size: once
J gene: TRBJ2-7

CDR3 protein: ASSLRGSNYGYT
V gene: TRBV28
clone size: NA
J gene: TRBJ1-2

CDR3 protein: ASSAQGVADTQY
V gene: TRBV5-1
clone size: NA
J gene: TRBJ2-3

CDR3 protein: ASSFGNRYGYT
V gene: TRBV7-2
clone size: NA
J gene: TRBJ1-2

CDR3 protein: ASSSDSSNQPQH
V gene: TRBV19
clone size: NA
J gene: TRBJ1-5

CDR3 protein: ATSRDQGFGELF
V gene: TRBV15
clone size: NA
J gene: TRBJ2-2

CDR3 protein: ASSLSTANTEAF
V gene: TRBV28
clone size: NA
J gene: TRBJ1-1

CDR3 protein: ASSLRATYLPSIGYT
V gene: TRBV4-1
clone size: NA
J gene: TRBJ1-2

CDR3 protein: ASSEEGGWGGYT
V gene: TRBV7-9
clone size: NA
J gene: TRBJ1-2

CDR3 protein: ASSYLQGQLYEQY
V gene: TRBV6-2/TRBV6-3
clone size: NA
J gene: TRBJ2-7

CDR3 protein: ASSLAPASSYNEQF
V gene: TRBV5-4
clone size: NA
J gene: TRBJ2-1

CDR3 protein: ASSPFGDNSPLH
V gene: TRBV2
clone size: NA
J gene: TRBJ1-6

CDR3 protein: ASSPPVPDTQY
V gene: TRBV18
clone size: NA
J gene: TRBJ2-3

CDR3 protein: ASSVGRSGANVLT
V gene: TRBV19
clone size: NA
J gene: TRBJ2-6